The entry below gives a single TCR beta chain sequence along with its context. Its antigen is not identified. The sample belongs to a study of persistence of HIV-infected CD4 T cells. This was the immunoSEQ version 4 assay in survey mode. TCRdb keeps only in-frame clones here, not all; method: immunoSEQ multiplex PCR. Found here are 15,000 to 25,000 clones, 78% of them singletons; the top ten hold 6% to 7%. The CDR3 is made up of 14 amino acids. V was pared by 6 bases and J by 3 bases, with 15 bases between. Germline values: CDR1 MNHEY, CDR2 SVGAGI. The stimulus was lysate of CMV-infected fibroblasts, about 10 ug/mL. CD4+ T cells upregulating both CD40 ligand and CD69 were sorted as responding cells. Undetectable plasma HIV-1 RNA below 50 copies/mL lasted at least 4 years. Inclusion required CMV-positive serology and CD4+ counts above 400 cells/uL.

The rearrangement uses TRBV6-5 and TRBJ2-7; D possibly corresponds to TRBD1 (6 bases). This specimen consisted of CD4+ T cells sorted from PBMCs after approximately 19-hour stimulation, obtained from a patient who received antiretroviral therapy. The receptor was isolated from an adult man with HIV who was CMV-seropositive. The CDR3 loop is CASRYQGTNYEQYF. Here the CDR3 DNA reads TGTGCCAGCAGATATCAGGGGACCAACTACGAGCAGTACTTC.